The 4 T cell receptor beta chains reported below all come from one sample, sequenced in a study of blood T cell repertoires in COVID-19. Data came from immunoSEQ multiplex PCR; TCRdb stores just in-frame clones and leaves some out. The sample holds about 300,000 clones, roughly 86% seen once. Sequencing was done on a sample of PBMCs or T cells enriched from blood (not recorded which). The receptors come from a woman younger than 30 who had recovered from COVID-19.

V usage is TRBV12-3 or TRBV12-4 and J usage is TRBJ2-7, with D maybe TRBD1 (6 bases). Trimming shortened V by 5 bases and J by 3 bases, and 11 bases separated the two germline ends. The CDR3 consists of 13 residues. The CDR3 DNA follows: TGTGCCAGCAGTGGGGGCCCACGCTACGAGCAGTACTTC. Amino acid sequence: CASSGGPRYEQYF.

This chain joins TRBV6-2 or TRBV6-3 and TRBJ2-1, with 13 bases fitting TRBD2. The V gene end was trimmed by 0 bases and the J gene end by 7 bases; junction bases not matched to a gene: 15. Germline V lookup: CDR1 MNHEY, CDR2 SVGEGT. The CDR3 consists of 20 residues. CDR3 protein: CASSYSELAGGPFWINEQFF. DNA for the CDR3: TGTGCCAGCAGTTACTCAGAACTAGCGGGGGGGCCATTTTGGATAAATGAGCAGTTCTTC.

The gene calls are TRBV27 and TRBJ2-7, with a possible D match to TRBD2 (5 bases). CDR3 length equals 12 residues. Germline V CDR1 and CDR2: MNHEY, SMNVEV (reference sequence). Trimming shortened V by 5 bases and J by 2 bases, and 7 bases separated the two germline ends. CDR3 DNA sequence: TGTGCCAGCAGTAGCGGACCCTACGAGCAGTACTTC. Translated, it gives CASSSGPYEQYF.

The rearrangement uses TRBV7-9 and TRBJ2-7; 8 positions agree with TRBD2. The V segment lost 7 bases and the J segment 6 bases; nucleotides outside the gene matches: 8. CDR3 length equals 13 residues. Germline CDR1 SEHNR, CDR2 FQNEAQ (reference sequence). CDR3 amino acids: CASKLRGAGEQYF. The CDR3 nucleotides are TGTGCCAGCAAATTGCGGGGGGCTGGCGAGCAGTACTTC.